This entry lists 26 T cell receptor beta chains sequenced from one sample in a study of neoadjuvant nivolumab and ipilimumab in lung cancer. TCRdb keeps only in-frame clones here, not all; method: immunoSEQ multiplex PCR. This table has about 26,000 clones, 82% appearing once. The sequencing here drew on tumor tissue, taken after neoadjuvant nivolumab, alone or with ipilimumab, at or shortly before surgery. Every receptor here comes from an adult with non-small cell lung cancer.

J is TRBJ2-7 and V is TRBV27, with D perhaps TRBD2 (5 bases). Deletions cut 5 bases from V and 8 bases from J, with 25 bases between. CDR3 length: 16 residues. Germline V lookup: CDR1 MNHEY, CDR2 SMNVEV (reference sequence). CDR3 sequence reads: CASSPASDWLATQQYF. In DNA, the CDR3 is TGTGCCAGCAGTCCCGCCTCGGACTGGCTCGCTACGCAGCAGTACTTC.

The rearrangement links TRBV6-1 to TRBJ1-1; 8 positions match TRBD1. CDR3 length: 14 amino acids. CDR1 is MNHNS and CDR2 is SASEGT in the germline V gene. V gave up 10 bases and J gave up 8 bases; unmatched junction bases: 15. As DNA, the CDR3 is TGTGCCAACGGTCAAGGTACCGGGACAGGAGAAGCTTTCTTT. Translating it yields CANGQGTGTGEAFF.

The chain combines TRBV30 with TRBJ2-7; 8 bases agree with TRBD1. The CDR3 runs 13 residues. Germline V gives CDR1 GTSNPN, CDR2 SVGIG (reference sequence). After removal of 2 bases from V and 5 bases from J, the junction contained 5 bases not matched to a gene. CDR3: CAWSLGQGDEQYF. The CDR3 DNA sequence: TGTGCCTGGAGTCTTGGACAGGGCGACGAGCAGTACTTC.

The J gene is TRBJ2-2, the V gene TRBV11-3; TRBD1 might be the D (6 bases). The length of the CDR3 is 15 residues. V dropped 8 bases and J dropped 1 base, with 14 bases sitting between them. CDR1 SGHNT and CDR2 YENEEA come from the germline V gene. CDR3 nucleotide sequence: TGTGCCAGCGACCGGGACACAAGGAACACCGGGGAGCTGTTTTTT. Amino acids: CASDRDTRNTGELFF.

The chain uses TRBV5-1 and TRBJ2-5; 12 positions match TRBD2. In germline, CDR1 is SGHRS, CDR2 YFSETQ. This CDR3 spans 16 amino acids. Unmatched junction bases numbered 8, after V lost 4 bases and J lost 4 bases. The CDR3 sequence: CASSQTSGSGAETQYF. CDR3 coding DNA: TGCGCCAGCAGCCAGACTAGCGGGAGCGGAGCAGAGACCCAGTACTTC.

The CDR3 reads CASSPTQGGAYEQYF. For the CDR3, the DNA is TGCGCCAGCAGCCCGACACAGGGGGGGGCCTACGAGCAGTACTTC. The rearrangement uses TRBV5-1 and TRBJ2-7; possible D gene TRBD1, 8 bases. The germline CDR1 and CDR2 sequences are SGHRS and YFSETQ. The V gene lost 4 bases and the J gene lost 2 bases, with 16 bases spanning the gap. The CDR3 is 15 residues long.

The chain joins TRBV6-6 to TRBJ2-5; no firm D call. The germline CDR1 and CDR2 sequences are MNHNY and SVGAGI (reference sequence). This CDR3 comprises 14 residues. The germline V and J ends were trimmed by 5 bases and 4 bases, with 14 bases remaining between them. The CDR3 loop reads CASSPALMGETQYF. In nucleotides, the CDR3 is TGTGCCAGCAGTCCTGCCTTGATGGGAGAGACCCAGTACTTC.

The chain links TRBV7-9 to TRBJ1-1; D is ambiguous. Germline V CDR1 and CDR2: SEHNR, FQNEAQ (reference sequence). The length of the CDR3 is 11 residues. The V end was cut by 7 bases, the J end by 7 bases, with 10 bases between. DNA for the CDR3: TGTGCCAGCATTACAGCCGTTGAAGCTTTCTTT. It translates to CASITAVEAFF.

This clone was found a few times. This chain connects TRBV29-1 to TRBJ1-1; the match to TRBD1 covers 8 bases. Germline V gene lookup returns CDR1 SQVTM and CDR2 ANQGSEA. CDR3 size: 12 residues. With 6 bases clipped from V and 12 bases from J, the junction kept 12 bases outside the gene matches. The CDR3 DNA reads TGCAGCGTCGCGGGGGGCAGGGGGCCGACTTTCTTT. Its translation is CSVAGGRGPTFF.

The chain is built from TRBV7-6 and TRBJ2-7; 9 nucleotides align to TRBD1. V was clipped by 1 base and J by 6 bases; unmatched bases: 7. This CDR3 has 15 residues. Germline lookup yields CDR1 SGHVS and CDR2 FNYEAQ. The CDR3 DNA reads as TGTGCCAGCAGCTTAGTCTTACAGGGGGCCTCCGAGCAGTACTTC. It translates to CASSLVLQGASEQYF.

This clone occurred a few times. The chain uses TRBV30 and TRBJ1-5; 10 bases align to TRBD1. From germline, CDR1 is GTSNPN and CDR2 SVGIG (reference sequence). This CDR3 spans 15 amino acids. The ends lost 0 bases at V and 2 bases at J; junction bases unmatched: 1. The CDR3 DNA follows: TGTGCCTGGAGTGTAGGGACAGGGGGCAATCAGCCCCAGCATTTT. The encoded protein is CAWSVGTGGNQPQHF.

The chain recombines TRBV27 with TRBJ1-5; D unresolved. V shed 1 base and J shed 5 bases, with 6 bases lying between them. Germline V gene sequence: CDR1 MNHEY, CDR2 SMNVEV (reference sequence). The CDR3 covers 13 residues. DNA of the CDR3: TGTGCCAGCAGTTTATACTGGGATCAGCCCCAGCATTTT. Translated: CASSLYWDQPQHF.

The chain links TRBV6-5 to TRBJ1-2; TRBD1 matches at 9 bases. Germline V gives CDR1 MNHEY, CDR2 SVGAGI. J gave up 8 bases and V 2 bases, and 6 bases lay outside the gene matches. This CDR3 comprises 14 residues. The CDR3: CASSYLDRGGGYTF. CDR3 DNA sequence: TGTGCCAGCAGTTACCTGGACAGGGGTGGAGGCTACACCTTC.

The CDR3 spells CASSLDRDTGELFF. CDR3 in DNA: TGCGCCAGCAGCCTGGACAGAGACACCGGGGAGCTGTTTTTT. The rearrangement uses TRBV5-1 and TRBJ2-2, with TRBD1 as a possible D gene (6 bases). Germline V gene data show CDR1 as SGHRS and CDR2 as YFSETQ. V was pared by 4 bases and J by 3 bases, with 10 bases between. The CDR3 totals 14 residues.

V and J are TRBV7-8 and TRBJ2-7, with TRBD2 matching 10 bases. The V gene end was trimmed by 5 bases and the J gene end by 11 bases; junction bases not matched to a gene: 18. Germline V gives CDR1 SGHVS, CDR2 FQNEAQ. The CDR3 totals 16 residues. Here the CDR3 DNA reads TGTGCCAGCAGCGCCCCCGTAGCACTAGCGGGACCCAAAGAGTACTTC. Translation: CASSAPVALAGPKEYF.

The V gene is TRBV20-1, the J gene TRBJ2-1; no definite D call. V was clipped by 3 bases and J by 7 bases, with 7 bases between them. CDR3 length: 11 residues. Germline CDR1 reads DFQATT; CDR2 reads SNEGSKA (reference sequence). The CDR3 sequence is CSASIGNEQFF. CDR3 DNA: TGCAGTGCTAGTATCGGAAATGAGCAGTTCTTC.

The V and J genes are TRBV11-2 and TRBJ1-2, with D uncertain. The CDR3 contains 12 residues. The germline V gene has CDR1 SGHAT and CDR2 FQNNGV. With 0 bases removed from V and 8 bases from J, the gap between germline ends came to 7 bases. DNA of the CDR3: TGTGCCAGCAGCTTAGAGAGCGACGGCTACACCTTC. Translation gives CASSLESDGYTF.

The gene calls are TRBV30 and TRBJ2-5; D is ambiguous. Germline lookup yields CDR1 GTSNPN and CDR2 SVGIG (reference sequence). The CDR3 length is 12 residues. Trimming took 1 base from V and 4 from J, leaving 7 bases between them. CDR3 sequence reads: CAWSATGETQYF. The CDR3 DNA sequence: TGTGCCTGGAGTGCCACCGGAGAGACCCAGTACTTC.

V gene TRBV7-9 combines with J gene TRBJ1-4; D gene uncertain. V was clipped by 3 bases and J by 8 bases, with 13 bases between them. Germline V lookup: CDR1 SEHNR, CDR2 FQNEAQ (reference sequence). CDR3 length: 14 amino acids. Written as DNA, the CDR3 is TGTGCCAGCAGCTTTAGAATGGGTAAAGAAAAACTGTTTTTT. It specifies CASSFRMGKEKLFF.

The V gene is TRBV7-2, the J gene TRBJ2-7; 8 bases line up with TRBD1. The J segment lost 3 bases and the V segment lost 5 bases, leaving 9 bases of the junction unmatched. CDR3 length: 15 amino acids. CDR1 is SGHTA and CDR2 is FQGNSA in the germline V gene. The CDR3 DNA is TGTGCCAGCAGCAGAGGGACAGGCATACGCTACGAGCAGTACTTC. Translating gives CASSRGTGIRYEQYF.

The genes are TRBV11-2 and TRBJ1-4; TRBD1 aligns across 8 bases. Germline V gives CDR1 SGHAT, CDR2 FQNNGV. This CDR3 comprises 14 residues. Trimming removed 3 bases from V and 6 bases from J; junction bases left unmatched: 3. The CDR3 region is CASSLDRVDEKLFF. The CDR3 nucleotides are TGTGCCAGCAGCTTGGACAGGGTGGATGAAAAACTGTTTTTT.

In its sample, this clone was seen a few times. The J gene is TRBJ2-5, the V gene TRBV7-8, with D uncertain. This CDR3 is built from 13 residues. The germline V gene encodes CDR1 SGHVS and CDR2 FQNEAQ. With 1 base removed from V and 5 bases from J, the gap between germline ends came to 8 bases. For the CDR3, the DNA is TGTGCCAGCAGCTTAGGCCAACGGGAGACCCAGTACTTC. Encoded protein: CASSLGQRETQYF.

The CDR3 coding sequence is TGTGCCAGCGGAGGGCCGCCGAACAATGAGCAGTTCTTC. It codes for CASGGPPNNEQFF. The chain employs TRBV5-4 and TRBJ2-1; tentatively, D is TRBD2 (6 bases). The CDR3 totals 13 residues. Germline V gives CDR1 SGHNT, CDR2 YYREEE (reference sequence). Trimming took 7 bases from V and 5 from J, leaving 13 bases between them.

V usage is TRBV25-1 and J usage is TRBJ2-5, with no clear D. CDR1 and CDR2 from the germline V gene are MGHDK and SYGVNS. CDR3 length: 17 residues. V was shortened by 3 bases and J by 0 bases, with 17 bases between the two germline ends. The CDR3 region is CASSDYALMSYQETQYF. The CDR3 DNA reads TGTGCCAGCAGTGACTATGCACTGATGTCGTACCAAGAGACCCAGTACTTC.

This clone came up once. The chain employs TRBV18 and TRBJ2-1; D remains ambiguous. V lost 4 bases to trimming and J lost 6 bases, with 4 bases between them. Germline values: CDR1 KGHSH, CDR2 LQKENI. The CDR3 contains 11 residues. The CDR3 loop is CASSRSNEQFF. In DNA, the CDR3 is TGTGCCAGCTCACGATCCAATGAGCAGTTCTTC.

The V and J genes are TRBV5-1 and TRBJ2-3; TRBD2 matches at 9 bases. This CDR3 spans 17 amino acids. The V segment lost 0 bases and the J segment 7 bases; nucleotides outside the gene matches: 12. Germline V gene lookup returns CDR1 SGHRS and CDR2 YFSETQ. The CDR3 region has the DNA TGCGCCAGCAGCTTGGGCCCCGGGACTAGCATCGGATATACGCAGTATTTT. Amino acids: CASSLGPGTSIGYTQYF.